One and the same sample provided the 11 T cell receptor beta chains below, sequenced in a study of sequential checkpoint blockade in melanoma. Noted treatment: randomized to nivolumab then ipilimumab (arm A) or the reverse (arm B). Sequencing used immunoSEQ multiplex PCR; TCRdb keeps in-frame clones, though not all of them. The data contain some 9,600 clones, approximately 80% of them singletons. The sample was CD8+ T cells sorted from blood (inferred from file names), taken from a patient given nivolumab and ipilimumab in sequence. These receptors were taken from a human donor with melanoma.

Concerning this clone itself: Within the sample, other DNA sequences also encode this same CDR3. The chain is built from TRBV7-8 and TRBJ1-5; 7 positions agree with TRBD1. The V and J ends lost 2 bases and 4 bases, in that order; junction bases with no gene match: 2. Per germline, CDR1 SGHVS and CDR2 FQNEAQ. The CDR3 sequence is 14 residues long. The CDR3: CASSLPGGNQPQHF. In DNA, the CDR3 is TGTGCCAGCAGCTTACCAGGGGGGAATCAGCCCCAGCATTTT.

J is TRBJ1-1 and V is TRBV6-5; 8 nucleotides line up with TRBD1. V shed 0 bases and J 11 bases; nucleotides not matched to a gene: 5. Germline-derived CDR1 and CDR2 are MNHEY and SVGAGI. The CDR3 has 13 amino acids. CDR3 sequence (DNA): TGTGCCAGCAGTTACTCGACAGGGGATGAGGCTTTCTTT. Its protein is CASSYSTGDEAFF.

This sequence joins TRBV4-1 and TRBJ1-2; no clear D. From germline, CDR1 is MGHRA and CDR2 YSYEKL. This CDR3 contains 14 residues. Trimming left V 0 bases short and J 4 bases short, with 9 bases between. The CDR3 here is CASSQDTGSYGYTF. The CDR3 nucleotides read TGCGCCAGCAGCCAAGATACGGGGTCCTATGGCTACACCTTC.

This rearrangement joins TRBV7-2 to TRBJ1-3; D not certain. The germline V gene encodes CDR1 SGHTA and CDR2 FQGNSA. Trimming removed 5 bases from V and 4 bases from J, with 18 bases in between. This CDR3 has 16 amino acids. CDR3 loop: CASSLRTAGVGNTIYF. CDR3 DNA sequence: TGTGCCAGCAGCCTAAGGACCGCCGGGGTAGGAAACACCATATATTTT. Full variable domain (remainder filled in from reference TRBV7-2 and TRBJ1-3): GAGVSQSPSNKVTEKGKDVELRCDPISGHTALYWYRQSLGQGLEFLIYFQGNSAPDKSGLPSDRFSAERTGGSVSTLTIQRTQQEDSAVYLCASSLRTAGVGNTIYFGEGSWLTVV.

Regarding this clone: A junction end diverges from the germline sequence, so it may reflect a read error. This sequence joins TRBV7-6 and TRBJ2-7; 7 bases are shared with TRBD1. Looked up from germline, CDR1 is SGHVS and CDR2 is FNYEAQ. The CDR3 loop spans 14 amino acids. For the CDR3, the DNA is TGTACCAGCAGCTCCGGGACAGACTCCTACGAGCAGTACTTC. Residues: CTSSSGTDSYEQYF.

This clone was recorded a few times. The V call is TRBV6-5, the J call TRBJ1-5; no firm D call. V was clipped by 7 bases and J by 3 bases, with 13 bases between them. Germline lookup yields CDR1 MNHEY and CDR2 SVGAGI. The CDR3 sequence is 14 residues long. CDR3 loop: CASMDSTYNQPQHF. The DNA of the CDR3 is TGTGCCAGCATGGACTCCACCTACAATCAGCCCCAGCATTTT.

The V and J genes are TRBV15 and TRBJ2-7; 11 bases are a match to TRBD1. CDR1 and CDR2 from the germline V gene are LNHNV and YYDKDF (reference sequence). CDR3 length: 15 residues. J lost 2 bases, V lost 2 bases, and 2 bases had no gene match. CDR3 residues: CATSRPGQGAYEQYF. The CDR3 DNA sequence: TGTGCCACCAGCAGACCGGGACAGGGGGCCTACGAGCAGTACTTC.

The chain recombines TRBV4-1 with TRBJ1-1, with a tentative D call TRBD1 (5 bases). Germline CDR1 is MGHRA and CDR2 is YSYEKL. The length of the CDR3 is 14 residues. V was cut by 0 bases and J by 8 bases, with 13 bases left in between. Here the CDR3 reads CASSQENGAGEAFF. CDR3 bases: TGCGCCAGCAGCCAAGAAAATGGGGCAGGGGAAGCTTTCTTT.

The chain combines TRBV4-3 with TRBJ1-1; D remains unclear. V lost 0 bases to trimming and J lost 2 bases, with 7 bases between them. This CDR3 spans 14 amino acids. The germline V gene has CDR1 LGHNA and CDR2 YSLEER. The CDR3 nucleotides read TGCGCCAGCAGCCAAGAAAGACTTAACACTGAAGCTTTCTTT. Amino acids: CASSQERLNTEAFF.

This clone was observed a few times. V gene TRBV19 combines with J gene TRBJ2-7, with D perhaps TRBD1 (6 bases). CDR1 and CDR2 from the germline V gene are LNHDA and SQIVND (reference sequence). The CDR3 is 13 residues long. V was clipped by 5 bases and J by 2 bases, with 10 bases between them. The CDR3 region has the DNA TGTGCCAGTAGTTTAACAGGGACCTACGAGCAGTACTTC. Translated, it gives CASSLTGTYEQYF.

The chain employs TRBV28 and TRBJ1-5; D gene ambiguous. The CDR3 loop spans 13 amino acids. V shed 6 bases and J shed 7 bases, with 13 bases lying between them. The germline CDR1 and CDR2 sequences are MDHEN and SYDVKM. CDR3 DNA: TGTGCCAGCAGAAGTATAGGCGGGCAGCCCCAGCATTTT. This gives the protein CASRSIGGQPQHF.